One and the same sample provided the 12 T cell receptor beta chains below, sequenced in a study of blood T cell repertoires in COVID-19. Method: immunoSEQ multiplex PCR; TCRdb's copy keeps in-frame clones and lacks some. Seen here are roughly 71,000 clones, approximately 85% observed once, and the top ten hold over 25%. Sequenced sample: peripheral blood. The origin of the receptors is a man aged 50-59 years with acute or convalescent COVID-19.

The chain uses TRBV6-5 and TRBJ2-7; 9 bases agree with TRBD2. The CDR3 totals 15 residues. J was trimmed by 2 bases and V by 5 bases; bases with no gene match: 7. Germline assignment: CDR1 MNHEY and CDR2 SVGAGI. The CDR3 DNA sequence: TGTGCCAGCAGTAGACTAGCGGAACAAACCTACGAGCAGTACTTC. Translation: CASSRLAEQTYEQYF.

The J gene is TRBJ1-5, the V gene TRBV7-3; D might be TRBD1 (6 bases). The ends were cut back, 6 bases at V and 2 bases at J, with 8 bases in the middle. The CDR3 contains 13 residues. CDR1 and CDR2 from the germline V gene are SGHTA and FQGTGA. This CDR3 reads CASSPGGNQPQHF. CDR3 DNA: TGTGCCAGCAGTCCAGGGGGCAATCAGCCCCAGCATTTT.

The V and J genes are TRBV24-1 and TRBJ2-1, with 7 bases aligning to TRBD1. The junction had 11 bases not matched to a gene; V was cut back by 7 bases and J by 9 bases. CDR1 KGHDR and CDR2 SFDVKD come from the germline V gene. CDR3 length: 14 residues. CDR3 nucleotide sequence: TGTGCCACCAGCCGGCGACAGGGTATCGGTGAGCAGTTCTTC. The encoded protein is CATSRRQGIGEQFF.

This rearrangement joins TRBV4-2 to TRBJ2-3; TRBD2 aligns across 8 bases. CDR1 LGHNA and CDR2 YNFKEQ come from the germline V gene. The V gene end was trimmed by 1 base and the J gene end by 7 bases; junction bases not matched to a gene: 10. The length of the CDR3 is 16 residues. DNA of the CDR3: TGTGCCAGCAGCCAAGCAACGACTAGCGAGTTTAATACGCAGTATTTT. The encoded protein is CASSQATTSEFNTQYF.

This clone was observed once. Written as DNA, the CDR3 is TGTGCCAGTAGTGATCGAGGGCACCAAGAGACCCAGTACTTC. Residues: CASSDRGHQETQYF. V is TRBV19 and J is TRBJ2-5; maybe TRBD2 (5 bases). CDR1 and CDR2 from the germline V gene are LNHDA and SQIVND (reference sequence). The CDR3 extends over 14 amino acids. The germline V and J ends were trimmed by 5 bases and 0 bases, with 10 bases remaining between them.

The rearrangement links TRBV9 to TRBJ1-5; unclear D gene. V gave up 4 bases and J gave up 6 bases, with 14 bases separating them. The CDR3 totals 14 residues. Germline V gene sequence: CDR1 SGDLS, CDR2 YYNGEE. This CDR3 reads CASSQRADGQPQHF. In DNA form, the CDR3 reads TGTGCCAGCAGCCAGAGGGCAGACGGTCAGCCCCAGCATTTT.

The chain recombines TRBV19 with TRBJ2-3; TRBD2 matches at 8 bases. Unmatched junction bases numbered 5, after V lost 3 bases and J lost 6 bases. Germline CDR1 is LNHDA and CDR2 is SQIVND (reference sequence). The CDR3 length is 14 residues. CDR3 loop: CASSMSGGEDTQYF. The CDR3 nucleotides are TGTGCCAGTAGTATGAGCGGGGGCGAGGATACGCAGTATTTT.

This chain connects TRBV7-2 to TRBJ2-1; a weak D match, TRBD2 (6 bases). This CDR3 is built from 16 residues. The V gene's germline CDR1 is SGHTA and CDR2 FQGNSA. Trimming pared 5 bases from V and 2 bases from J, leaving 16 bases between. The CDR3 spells CASSPRDFSAYNEQFF. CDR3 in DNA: TGTGCCAGCAGCCCCCGGGACTTTTCGGCCTACAATGAGCAGTTCTTC.

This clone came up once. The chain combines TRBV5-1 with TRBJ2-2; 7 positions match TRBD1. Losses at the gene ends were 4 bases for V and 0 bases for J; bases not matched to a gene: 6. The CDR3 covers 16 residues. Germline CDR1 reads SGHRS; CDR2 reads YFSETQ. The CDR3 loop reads CASSLRTGPNTGELFF. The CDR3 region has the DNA TGCGCCAGCAGCCTAAGGACAGGCCCGAACACCGGGGAGCTGTTTTTT. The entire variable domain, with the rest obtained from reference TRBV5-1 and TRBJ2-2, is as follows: KAGVTQTPRYLIKTRGQQVTLSCSPISGHRSVSWYQQTPGQGLQFLFEYFSETQRNKGNFPGRFSGRQFSNSRSEMNVSTLELGDSALYLCASSLRTGPNTGELFFGEGSRLTVL.

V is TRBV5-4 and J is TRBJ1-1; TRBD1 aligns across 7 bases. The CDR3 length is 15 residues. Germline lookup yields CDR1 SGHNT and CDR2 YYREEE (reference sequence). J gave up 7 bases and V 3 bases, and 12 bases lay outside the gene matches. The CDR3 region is CASSYPGTGDDEAFF. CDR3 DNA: TGTGCCAGCAGCTACCCGGGCACAGGGGATGATGAAGCTTTCTTT.

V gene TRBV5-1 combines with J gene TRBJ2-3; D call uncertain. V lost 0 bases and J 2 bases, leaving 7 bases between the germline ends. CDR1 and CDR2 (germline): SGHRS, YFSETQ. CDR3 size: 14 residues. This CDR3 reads CASSLAPSTDTQYF. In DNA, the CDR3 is TGCGCCAGCAGCTTGGCCCCCTCCACAGATACGCAGTATTTT.

CDR3 in DNA: TGTGCCAGCAGGGGGGACAGTTCCCCCTCTGGGGCCAACGTCCTGACTTTC. This sequence encodes CASRGDSSPSGANVLTF. This chain uses TRBV28 with TRBJ2-6; 7 positions match TRBD1. After removal of 6 bases from V and 0 bases from J, the junction contained 8 bases not matched to a gene. The CDR3 is 17 amino acids. Per the germline V gene, CDR1 is MDHEN and CDR2 is SYDVKM. Supplemented by reference TRBV28 and TRBJ2-6, the full variable domain reads DVKVTQSSRYLVKRTGEKVFLECVQDMDHENMFWYRQDPGLGLRLIYFSYDVKMKEKGDIPEGYSVSREKKERFSLILESASTNQTSMYLCASRGDSSPSGANVLTFGAGSRLTVL.